This T cell receptor (beta chain) derives from a study of PD-L1 blockade in urothelial cancer. As regards this clone: Its cognate antigen is unknown.

Trimming stripped 6 bases from V and 3 bases from J, with 15 bases between. The CDR3 loop spans 15 amino acids. The germline V gene has CDR1 ENHRY and CDR2 SYGVKD. Patients' cancers were locally advanced or metastatic urothelial carcinomas. Pretreatment sampling and on-treatment sampling together yielded between 1 and 8 samples for each patient. General observations from the study: A below-median TCR clonality in blood before treatment predicted better survival.

Synthetic templates analogous to TCR were spiked into all PCRs individually. Method: immunoSEQ multiplex PCR; TCRdb's copy keeps in-frame clones and lacks some. The sample holds about 56,000 clones, roughly 84% seen once. This receptor was identified in a man in his fifties with urothelial cancer. The sequencing used PBMCs, collected around atezolizumab (anti-PD-L1) treatment. The V and J genes are TRBV10-3 and TRBJ2-1; possibly TRBD2 for D (6 bases). The CDR3 is CAISLAAPGYNEQFF. Written as DNA, the CDR3 is TGTGCCATCAGCTTAGCGGCTCCCGGCTACAATGAGCAGTTCTTC.